This T cell receptor (beta chain) was recorded in a study of a mutant IDH1 vaccine in newly diagnosed glioma. Study as a whole: Among treated patients, roughly 62% were male and around 40% female, and mean age was approximately 40 years. Most patients had received both radiotherapy and temozolomide, the prior options being radiotherapy, temozolomide, or both.

Germline V CDR1 and CDR2: SNHLY, FYNNEI. The CDR3 extends over 13 amino acids. The V and J ends lost 6 bases and 6 bases respectively, with 11 bases between them. Generated by immunoSEQ multiplex PCR, the TCRdb table keeps only in-frame clones and is missing some. The sample contains 30,000 to 45,000 clones, about 89% of which appear only once. Time point here: week 5, during vaccination. The vaccine gave 300 ug of a 20-mer mutant IDH1 peptide subcutaneously per dose. As concerns this clone: Its antigen remains unknown.

This TCR came from a man aged 50-60 years with glioma. The sample consisted of PBMCs, taken from a glioma patient whose treatment included an IDH1 peptide vaccine. This chain uses TRBV2 with TRBJ2-2; D is possibly TRBD2 (5 bases). The CDR3 spells CASRMDSAGELFF. The CDR3 DNA reads TGTGCCAGCAGGATGGACTCAGCCGGGGAGCTGTTTTTT.